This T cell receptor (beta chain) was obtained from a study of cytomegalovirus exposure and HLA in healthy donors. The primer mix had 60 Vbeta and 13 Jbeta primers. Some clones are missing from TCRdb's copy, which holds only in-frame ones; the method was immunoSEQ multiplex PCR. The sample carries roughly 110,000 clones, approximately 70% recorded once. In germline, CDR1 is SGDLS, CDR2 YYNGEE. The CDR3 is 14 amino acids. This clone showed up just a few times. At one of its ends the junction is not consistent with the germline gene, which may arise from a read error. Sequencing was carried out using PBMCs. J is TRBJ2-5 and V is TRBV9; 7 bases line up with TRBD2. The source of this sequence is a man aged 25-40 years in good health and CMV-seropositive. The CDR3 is CASSVAASGVTQHF. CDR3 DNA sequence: TGTGCCAGCAGCGTAGCGGCTAGCGGCGTCACCCAGCACTTC.